Each of the 2 T cell receptor beta chains below was sequenced from the same sample in a study of T cells in Graves' hyperthyroidism and ophthalmopathy. Amplification of TCR beta CDR3 regions was performed using RNA transcripts as template. HTBI primers drove first-round RT-PCR of the TCR CDR3. TCRdb re-derived calls from the multiplex PCR reads in MiXCR, one entry per CDR3 protein. This sample has about 600,000 distinct CDR3 sequences; about 14% occur once, and the top ten carry approximately 12%. The sequenced sample consisted of blood. Receptor source: a woman aged 45 to 65 with Graves' ophthalmopathy.

The table lists this clonotype with many counts. The chain uses TRBV6-1 and TRBJ1-5; D remains unclear. The CDR3 has 14 residues. Germline CDR1 reads MNHNS; CDR2 reads SASEGT. V shed 3 bases and J shed 7 bases, with 13 bases lying between them. This chain's CDR3 is CASSEARTAQPQHF. The CDR3 DNA is TGTGCCAGCAGTGAGGCGAGGACCGCCCAGCCCCAGCATTTT.

This clonotype was recorded many times. V is TRBV11-2 and J is TRBJ2-1; 11 bases match TRBD2. The V and J ends lost 0 bases and 5 bases, in that order; junction bases with no gene match: 6. Germline lookup yields CDR1 SGHAT and CDR2 FQNNGV. CDR3 size: 17 residues. CDR3 bases: TGTGCCAGCAGCTTAGATACCCTAGCGGGAGGTCACAATGAGCAGTTCTTC. It codes for CASSLDTLAGGHNEQFF.